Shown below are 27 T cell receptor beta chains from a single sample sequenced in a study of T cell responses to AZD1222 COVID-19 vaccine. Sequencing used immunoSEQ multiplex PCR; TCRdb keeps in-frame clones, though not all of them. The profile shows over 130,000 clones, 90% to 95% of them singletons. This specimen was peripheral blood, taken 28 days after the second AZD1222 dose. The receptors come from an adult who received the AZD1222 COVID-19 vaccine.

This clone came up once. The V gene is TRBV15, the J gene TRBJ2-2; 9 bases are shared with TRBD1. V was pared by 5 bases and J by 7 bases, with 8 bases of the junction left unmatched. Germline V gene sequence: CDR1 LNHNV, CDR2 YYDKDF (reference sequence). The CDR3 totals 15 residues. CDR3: CATSSGTGLSGELFF. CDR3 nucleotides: TGTGCCACCAGCTCCGGGACAGGGTTGAGCGGGGAGCTGTTTTTT.

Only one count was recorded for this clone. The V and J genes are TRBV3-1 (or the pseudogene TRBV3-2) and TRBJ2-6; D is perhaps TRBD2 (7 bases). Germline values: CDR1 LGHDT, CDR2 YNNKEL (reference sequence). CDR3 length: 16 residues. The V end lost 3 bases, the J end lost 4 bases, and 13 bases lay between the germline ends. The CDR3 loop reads CASSHIGGTGANVLTF. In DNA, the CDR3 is TGTGCCAGCAGCCACATCGGGGGGACAGGGGCCAACGTCCTGACTTTC.

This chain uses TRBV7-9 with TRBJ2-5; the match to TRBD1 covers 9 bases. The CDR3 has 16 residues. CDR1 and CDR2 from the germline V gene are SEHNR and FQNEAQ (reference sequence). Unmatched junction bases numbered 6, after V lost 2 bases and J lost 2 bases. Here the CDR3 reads CASSLRGTGIQETQYF. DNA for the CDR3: TGTGCCAGCAGCTTACGCGGGACAGGGATTCAAGAGACCCAGTACTTC.

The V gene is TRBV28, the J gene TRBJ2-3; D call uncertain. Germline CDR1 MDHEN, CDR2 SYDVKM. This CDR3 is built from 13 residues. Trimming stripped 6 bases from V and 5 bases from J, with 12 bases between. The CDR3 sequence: CASRTYAGDTQYF. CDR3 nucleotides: TGTGCCAGCAGAACATACGCCGGAGATACGCAGTATTTT.

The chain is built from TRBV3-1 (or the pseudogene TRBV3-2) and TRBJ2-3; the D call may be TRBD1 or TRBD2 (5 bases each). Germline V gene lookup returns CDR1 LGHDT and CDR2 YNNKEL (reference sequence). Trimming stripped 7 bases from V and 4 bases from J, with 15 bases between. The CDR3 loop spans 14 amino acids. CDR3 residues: CASTQGRRADTQYF. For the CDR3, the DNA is TGTGCCAGCACCCAGGGACGCCGCGCAGATACGCAGTATTTT.

For the CDR3, the DNA is TGTGCCAGCAGCCAAGACCCGACTAGCGGGAGTCGCAATGAGCAGTTCTTC. Its protein product is CASSQDPTSGSRNEQFF. The rearrangement uses TRBV3-1 (or the pseudogene TRBV3-2) and TRBJ2-1; 12 nucleotides agree with TRBD2. V lost 0 bases and J lost 6; bases outside the gene matches: 6. Per germline, CDR1 LGHDT and CDR2 YNNKEL (reference sequence). The CDR3 length is 17 residues.

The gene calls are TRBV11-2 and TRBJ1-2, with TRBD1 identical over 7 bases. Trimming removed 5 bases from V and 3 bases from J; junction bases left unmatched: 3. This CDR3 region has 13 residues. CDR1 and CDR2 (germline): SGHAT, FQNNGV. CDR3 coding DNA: TGTGCCAGCAGCCCCGGGACAGACTATGGCTACACCTTC. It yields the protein CASSPGTDYGYTF.

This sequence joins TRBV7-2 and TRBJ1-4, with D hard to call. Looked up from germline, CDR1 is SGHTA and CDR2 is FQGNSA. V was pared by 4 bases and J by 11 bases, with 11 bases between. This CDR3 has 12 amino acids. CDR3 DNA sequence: TGTGCCAGCAGCTGGGCGGGAAGGAAACTGTTTTTT. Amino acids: CASSWAGRKLFF.

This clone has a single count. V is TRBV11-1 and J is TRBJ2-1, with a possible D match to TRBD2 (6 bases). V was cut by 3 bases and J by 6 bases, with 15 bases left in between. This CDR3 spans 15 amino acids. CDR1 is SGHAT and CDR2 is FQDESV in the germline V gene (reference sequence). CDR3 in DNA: TGTGCCAGCAGCTTGGGGGGTAGTGGGACCAATGAGCAGTTCTTC. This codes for CASSLGGSGTNEQFF.

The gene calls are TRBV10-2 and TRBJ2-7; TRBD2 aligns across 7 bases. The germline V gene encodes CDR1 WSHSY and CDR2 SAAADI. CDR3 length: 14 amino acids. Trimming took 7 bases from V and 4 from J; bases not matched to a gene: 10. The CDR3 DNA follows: TGCGCCAGCATGGGGAGGGGCCGTCCTTACGAGCAGTACTTC. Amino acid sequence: CASMGRGRPYEQYF.

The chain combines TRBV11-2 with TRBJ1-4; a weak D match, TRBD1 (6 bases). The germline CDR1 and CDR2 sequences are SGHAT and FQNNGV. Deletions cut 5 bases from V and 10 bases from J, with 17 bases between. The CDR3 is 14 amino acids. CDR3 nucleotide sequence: TGTGCCAGCAGCCTAGGGTCACAGGGAGGAAAACTGTTTTTT. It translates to CASSLGSQGGKLFF.

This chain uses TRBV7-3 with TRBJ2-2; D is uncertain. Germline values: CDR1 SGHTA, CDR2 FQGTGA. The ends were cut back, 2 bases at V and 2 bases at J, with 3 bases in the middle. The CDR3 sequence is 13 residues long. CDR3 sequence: CASSLENTGELFF. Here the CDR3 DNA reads TGTGCCAGCAGCTTAGAAAACACCGGGGAGCTGTTTTTT.

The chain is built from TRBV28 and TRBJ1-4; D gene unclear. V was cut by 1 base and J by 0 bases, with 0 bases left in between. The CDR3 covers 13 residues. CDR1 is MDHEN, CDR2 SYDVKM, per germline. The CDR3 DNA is TGTGCCAGCAGTTTATCAACTAATGAAAAACTGTTTTTT. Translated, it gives CASSLSTNEKLFF.

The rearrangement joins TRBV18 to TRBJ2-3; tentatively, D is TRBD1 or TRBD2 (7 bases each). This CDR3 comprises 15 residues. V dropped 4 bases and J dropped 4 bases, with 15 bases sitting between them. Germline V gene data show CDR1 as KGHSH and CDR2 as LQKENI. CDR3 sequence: CASSLGGDRSDTQYF. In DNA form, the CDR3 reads TGTGCCAGCTCACTGGGAGGGGACAGATCAGATACGCAGTATTTT.

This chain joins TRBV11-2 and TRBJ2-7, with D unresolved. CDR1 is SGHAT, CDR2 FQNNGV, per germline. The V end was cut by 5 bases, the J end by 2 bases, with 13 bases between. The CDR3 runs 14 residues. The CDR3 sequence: CASSPGHLTYEQYF. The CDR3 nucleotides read TGTGCCAGCAGCCCCGGGCATCTCACCTACGAGCAGTACTTC. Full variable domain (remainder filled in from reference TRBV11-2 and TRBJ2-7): EAGVAQSPRYKIIEKRQSVAFWCNPISGHATLYWYQQILGQGPKLLIQFQNNGVVDDSQLPKDRFSAERLKGVDSTLKIQPAKLEDSAVYLCASSPGHLTYEQYFGPGTRLTVT.

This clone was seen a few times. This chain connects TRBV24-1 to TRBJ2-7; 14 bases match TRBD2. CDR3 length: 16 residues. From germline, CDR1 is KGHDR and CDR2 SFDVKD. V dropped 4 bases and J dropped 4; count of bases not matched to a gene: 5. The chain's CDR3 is CATSDPGTSGSYEQYF. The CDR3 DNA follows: TGTGCCACCAGTGACCCCGGGACTAGCGGGAGTTACGAGCAGTACTTC.

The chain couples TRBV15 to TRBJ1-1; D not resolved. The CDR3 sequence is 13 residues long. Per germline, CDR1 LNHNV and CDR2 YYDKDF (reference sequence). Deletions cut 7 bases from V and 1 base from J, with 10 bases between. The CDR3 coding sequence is TGTGCCACCAATTTTGAGGGGAACACTGAAGCTTTCTTT. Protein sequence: CATNFEGNTEAFF.

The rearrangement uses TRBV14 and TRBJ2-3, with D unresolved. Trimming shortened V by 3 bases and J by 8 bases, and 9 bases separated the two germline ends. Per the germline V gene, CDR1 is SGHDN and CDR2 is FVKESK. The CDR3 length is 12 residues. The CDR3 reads CASSQSPVTQYF. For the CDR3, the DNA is TGTGCCAGCAGCCAGTCCCCAGTTACGCAGTATTTT.

The CDR3 DNA sequence: TGCGCCAGCAGCTTAATAGCGATCACAGATACGCAGTATTTT. Translated, it gives CASSLIAITDTQYF. V gene TRBV5-1 combines with J gene TRBJ2-3; D perhaps matches TRBD2 (5 bases). V shed 2 bases and J shed 2 bases, with 9 bases lying between them. Looked up from germline, CDR1 is SGHRS and CDR2 is YFSETQ. This CDR3 comprises 14 residues.

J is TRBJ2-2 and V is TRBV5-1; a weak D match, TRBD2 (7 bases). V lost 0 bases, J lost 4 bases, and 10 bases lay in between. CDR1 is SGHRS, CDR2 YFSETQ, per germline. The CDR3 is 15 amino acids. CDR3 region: CASSLDGGRTGELFF. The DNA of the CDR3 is TGCGCCAGCAGCTTGGACGGGGGGCGCACCGGGGAGCTGTTTTTT.

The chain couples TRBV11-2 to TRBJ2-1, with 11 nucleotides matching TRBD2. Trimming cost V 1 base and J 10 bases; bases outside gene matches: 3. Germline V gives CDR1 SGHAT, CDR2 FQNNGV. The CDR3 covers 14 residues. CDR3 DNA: TGTGCCAGCAGCTTAGGGGTAGCGGGGGGGGAGCAGTTCTTC. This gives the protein CASSLGVAGGEQFF.

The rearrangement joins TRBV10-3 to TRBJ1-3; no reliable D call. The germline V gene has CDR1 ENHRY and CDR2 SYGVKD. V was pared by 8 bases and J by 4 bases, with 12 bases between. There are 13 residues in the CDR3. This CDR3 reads CAIGRGEGNTIYF. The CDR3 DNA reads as TGTGCCATCGGTCGTGGGGAGGGAAACACCATATATTTT.

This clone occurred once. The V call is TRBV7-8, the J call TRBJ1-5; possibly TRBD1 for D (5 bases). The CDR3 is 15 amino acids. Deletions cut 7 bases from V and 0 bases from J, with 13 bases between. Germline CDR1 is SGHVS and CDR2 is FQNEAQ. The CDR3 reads CASTKTGGSNQPQHF. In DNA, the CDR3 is TGTGCCAGCACCAAAACGGGGGGTAGCAATCAGCCCCAGCATTTT.

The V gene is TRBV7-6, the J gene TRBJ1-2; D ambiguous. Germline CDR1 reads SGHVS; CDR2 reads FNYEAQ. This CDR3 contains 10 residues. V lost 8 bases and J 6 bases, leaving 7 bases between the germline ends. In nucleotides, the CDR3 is TGTGCCAGCGGATACAATGGCTACACCTTC. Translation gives CASGYNGYTF.

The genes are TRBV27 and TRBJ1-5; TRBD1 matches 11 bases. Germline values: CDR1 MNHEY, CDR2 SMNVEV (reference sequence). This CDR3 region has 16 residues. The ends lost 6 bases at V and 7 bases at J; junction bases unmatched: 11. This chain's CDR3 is CASSPSRTGGFQPQHF. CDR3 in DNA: TGTGCCAGCAGCCCCTCTCGGACAGGGGGCTTCCAGCCCCAGCATTTT.

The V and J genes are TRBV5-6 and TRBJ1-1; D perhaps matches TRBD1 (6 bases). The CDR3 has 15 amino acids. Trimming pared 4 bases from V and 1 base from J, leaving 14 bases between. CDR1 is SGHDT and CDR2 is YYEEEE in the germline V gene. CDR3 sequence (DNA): TGTGCCAGCAGCCCATCAGGGGAAGGGAACACTGAAGCTTTCTTT. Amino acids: CASSPSGEGNTEAFF.

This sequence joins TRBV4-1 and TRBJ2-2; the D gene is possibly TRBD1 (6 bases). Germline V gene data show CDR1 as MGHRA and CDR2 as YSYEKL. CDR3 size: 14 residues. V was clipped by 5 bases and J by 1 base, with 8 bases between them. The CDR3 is CASSFRGNTGELFF. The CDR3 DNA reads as TGCGCCAGCAGCTTCAGGGGGAACACCGGGGAGCTGTTTTTT.